This T cell receptor beta chain was retrieved from a study of T-cell reconstitution after alpha-beta-depleted transplantation in children. Germline loops: CDR1 MGHRA, CDR2 YSYEKL. CDR3 length: 16 amino acids. With 5 bases removed from V and 2 bases from J, the gap between germline ends came to 18 bases. It was with unique molecular identifiers that the TCRbeta library was prepared. MiXCR, run by TCRdb on the PCR reads, gives a single entry per CDR3 protein. Of around 370,000 distinct CDR3 sequences listed, about a tenth are singletons. The sequence derives from a human donor who donated a stem cell graft to a child with acute lymphoblastic leukemia. This chain connects TRBV4-1 to TRBJ1-1, with D tentatively TRBD1 (6 bases). The input for sequencing was PBMCs from the stem cell graft donor, taken from the stem cell graft. The CDR3 is CASSSTSGHLNTEAFF. DNA of the CDR3: TGCGCCAGCAGCTCCACATCGGGACACCTAAACACTGAAGCTTTCTTT.